This entry lists 28 T cell receptor beta chains sequenced from one sample in a study of T-cell memory formation after mild COVID-19. MiXCR, run by TCRdb on the 5' RACE reads, gives a single entry per CDR3 protein. The sample records thousands of distinct CDR3 sequences, approximately 15% being singletons. The material sequenced was PBMCs or a T cell subset sorted from them (not recorded which). The source of these receptors is an adult who had mild COVID-19 (a few samples of this study predate the infection). Cell type and time point are not known.

There are many counts of this clonotype. CDR3 nucleotides: TGTGCCATGGGAGCGGCGCCCTCCTACGAGCAGTACGTC. Its protein product is CAMGAAPSYEQYV. This chain joins TRBV5-4 and TRBJ2-7, with D possibly being TRBD2 (5 bases). V shed 9 bases and J shed 0 bases, with 13 bases lying between them. CDR3 length equals 13 residues. From germline, CDR1 is SGHNT and CDR2 YYREEE (reference sequence).

The chain combines TRBV4-3 with TRBJ2-1; 8 positions agree with TRBD2. Germline CDR1 is LGHNA and CDR2 is YSLEER. With 0 bases clipped from V and 7 bases from J, the junction kept 8 bases outside the gene matches. The CDR3 is 16 amino acids. CDR3 in amino acids: CASSQDPRGGKNEQFF. CDR3 nucleotides: TGCGCCAGCAGCCAAGACCCCCGGGGGGGCAAGAATGAGCAGTTCTTC.

By share, this clonotype counts as medium-sized (0.01 to 0.1%). This chain connects TRBV12-3 or TRBV12-4 to TRBJ1-5; D is uncertain. V lost 1 base and J 6 bases, leaving 13 bases between the germline ends. The CDR3 runs 15 residues. CDR3 nucleotides: TGTGCCAGCAGTTTAGGTCTCCTTGAGACTCAGCCCCAGCATTTT. Its translation: CASSLGLLETQPQHF.

This clonotype is labeled medium-sized. CDR3 in DNA: TGTGCCAGCAGTCACGGGCCATCCTACGAGCAGTACGTC. Its protein is CASSHGPSYEQYV. The chain carries TRBV27 and TRBJ2-7; D ambiguous. The CDR3 covers 13 residues. Germline CDR1 is MNHEY and CDR2 is SMNVEV (reference sequence). The V end was cut by 5 bases, the J end by 1 base, with 9 bases between.

The chain has TRBV5-1 and TRBJ1-1, with 7 bases aligning to TRBD1. V lost 4 bases and J lost 8; bases outside the gene matches: 17. The CDR3 runs 16 residues. Germline V gene sequence: CDR1 SGHRS, CDR2 YFSETQ. This CDR3 reads CASSLGAGTVQGEAFF. The CDR3 nucleotides are TGCGCCAGCAGCCTGGGAGCGGGGACAGTTCAAGGGGAAGCTTTCTTT.

This clonotype has only one observation. The CDR3 does not end in the conserved phenylalanine or tryptophan, so this is likely a read error. V and J are TRBV5-1 and TRBJ1-1, with D tentatively TRBD1 (5 bases). Germline-derived CDR1 and CDR2 are SGHRS and YFSETQ. V lost 3 bases and J 7 bases, leaving 16 bases between the germline ends. The CDR3 is made up of 14 amino acids. The CDR3 protein is CASSSAGGSNEAFL. DNA of the CDR3: TGCGCCAGCAGCTCCGCCGGGGGATCGAATGAAGCTTTCCTT.

In this sample, this clonotype is medium-sized. This rearrangement joins TRBV3-1 to TRBJ2-2; 9 bases line up with TRBD2. Germline V gene data show CDR1 as LGHDT and CDR2 as YNNKEL (reference sequence). V lost 4 bases and J lost 2; bases outside the gene matches: 5. This CDR3 comprises 16 residues. The CDR3 DNA follows: TGTGCCAGCAGCCCAACAGCGGGGGGTAACACCGGGGAGCTGTTTTTT. Its translation: CASSPTAGGNTGELFF.

Sample share makes this clonotype medium-sized (0.01 to 0.1%). The V gene is TRBV7-2, the J gene TRBJ1-2; D is unclear. The CDR3 runs to 15 residues. The germline V gene has CDR1 SGHTA and CDR2 FQGNSA. V was shortened by 6 bases and J by 5 bases, with 19 bases between the two germline ends. The CDR3 here is CASRDLVRPEYGYTF. CDR3 bases: TGTGCCAGCAGGGACCTGGTTCGTCCGGAATATGGCTACACCTTC.

This clonotype is medium-sized by share. This rearrangement joins TRBV2 to TRBJ2-1; the D gene is possibly TRBD2 (5 bases). Trimming stripped 5 bases from V and 2 bases from J, with 19 bases between. The germline CDR1 and CDR2 sequences are SNHLY and FYNNEI. This CDR3 contains 17 residues. The CDR3, as DNA: TGTGCCAGCAGTACCCCCCCCCTAGCCCATACCTACAATGAGCAGTTCTTC. The encoded protein is CASSTPPLAHTYNEQFF.

Within the sample, this clonotype is medium-sized (0.01 to 0.1%). V and J are TRBV7-9 and TRBJ2-3; 8 bases match TRBD2. The J segment lost 5 bases and the V segment lost 5 bases, leaving 3 bases of the junction unmatched. Germline CDR1 SEHNR, CDR2 FQNEAQ (reference sequence). The length of the CDR3 is 13 residues. The CDR3 protein is CASSTGGGDTQYF. The DNA for the CDR3 is TGTGCCAGCAGCACCGGGGGGGGAGATACGCAGTATTTT.

This clonotype is medium-sized. The chain has TRBV5-6 and TRBJ2-2; D gene uncertain. Germline CDR1 is SGHDT and CDR2 is YYEEEE. Deletions cut 9 bases from V and 6 bases from J, with 18 bases between. The CDR3 has 14 residues. The DNA for the CDR3 is TGTGCCACCACGACCCCCGCCGGCGCCGGGGAGCTGTTTTTT. Amino acids: CATTTPAGAGELFF.

This clonotype was observed at least ten times. Possible read error: a much larger clone is one base away. This rearrangement joins TRBV12-3 or TRBV12-4 to TRBJ2-5; perhaps TRBD2 as D (5 bases). The length of the CDR3 is 14 residues. V was trimmed by 6 bases and J by 5 bases, leaving 16 bases between them. The CDR3 region is CASRPAGVVETQYF. Written as DNA, the CDR3 is TGTGCCAGCAGACCTGCCGGGGTGGTGGAGACCCAGTACTTC.

This clonotype is judged medium-sized (0.01 to 0.1%). The J gene is TRBJ1-1, the V gene TRBV10-3; 11 bases align to TRBD1. The germline V gene has CDR1 ENHRY and CDR2 SYGVKD. The CDR3 length is 17 residues. Trimming cost V 4 bases and J 2 bases; bases outside gene matches: 9. Written as DNA, the CDR3 is TGTGCCATCAGTGGGACAGGGGGCCCTAGATTAAACACTGAAGCTTTCTTT. Encoded protein: CAISGTGGPRLNTEAFF.

By sample share, this clonotype is medium-sized. The chain uses TRBV7-2 and TRBJ2-3; 10 bases match TRBD2. Trimming took 4 bases from V and 6 from J; bases not matched to a gene: 10. The CDR3 is made up of 16 amino acids. CDR1 and CDR2 (germline): SGHTA, FQGNSA. CDR3 loop: CASSSVGLAGADTQYF. The CDR3 DNA follows: TGTGCCAGCAGCTCTGTTGGGCTAGCGGGGGCCGATACGCAGTATTTT.

This clonotype was seen ten or more times. The J gene is TRBJ1-2, the V gene TRBV5-6; D gene unclear. The germline V gene has CDR1 SGHDT and CDR2 YYEEEE. CDR3 length: 16 amino acids. Trimming removed 4 bases at V and 1 base at J, with 17 bases between. The DNA of the CDR3 is TGTGCCAGCAGCCTGGGGTCGAAGGGAGGTAACTATGGCTACACCTTC. Amino acids: CASSLGSKGGNYGYTF. The variable domain in full, with the rest retrieved from reference TRBV5-6 and TRBJ1-2, is DAGVTQSPTHLIKTRGQQVTLRCSPKSGHDTVSWYQQALGQGPQFIFQYYEEEERQRGNFPDRFSGHQFPNYSSELNVNALLLGDSALYLCASSLGSKGGNYGYTFGSGTRLTVV.

This clonotype is labeled medium-sized. V usage is TRBV27 and J usage is TRBJ2-5, with TRBD1 identical over 9 bases. The length of the CDR3 is 15 residues. The germline gives CDR1 MNHEY, CDR2 SMNVEV (reference sequence). The V and J ends lost 4 bases and 5 bases, in that order; junction bases with no gene match: 8. Here the CDR3 reads CASSSQGASMETQYF. CDR3 bases: TGTGCCAGCAGTTCACAGGGGGCCTCAATGGAGACCCAGTACTTC.

This clonotype was seen many times. The chain is built from TRBV2 and TRBJ1-5; D remains ambiguous. Trimming left V 1 base short and J 6 bases short, with 10 bases between. CDR3 length: 14 amino acids. Looked up from germline, CDR1 is SNHLY and CDR2 is FYNNEI. The CDR3 loop is CASSEGPASQPQHF. In nucleotides, the CDR3 is TGTGCCAGCAGTGAAGGCCCGGCGAGTCAGCCCCAGCATTTT.

In its sample, this clonotype ranks as medium-sized (0.01 to 0.1%). This rearrangement joins TRBV5-1 to TRBJ1-1; no definite D call. The V end lost 0 bases, the J end lost 5 bases, and 2 bases lay between the germline ends. CDR1 is SGHRS, CDR2 YFSETQ, per germline. CDR3 length: 11 residues. The CDR3, as DNA: TGCGCCAGCAGCTTGGAGACTGAAGCTTTCTTT. This gives the protein CASSLETEAFF.

The chain couples TRBV12-3 or TRBV12-4 to TRBJ1-1; D gene uncertain. Deletions cut 1 base from V and 7 bases from J, with 10 bases between. The CDR3 extends over 13 amino acids. The CDR3 DNA sequence: TGTGCCAGCAGTTTAGGTCCCGGGAGTGAAGCTTTCTTT. Amino acids: CASSLGPGSEAFF.

In its sample, this clonotype is medium-sized. V usage is TRBV5-1 and J usage is TRBJ2-3; TRBD1 might be the D (5 bases). The germline V and J ends were trimmed by 4 bases and 4 bases, with 10 bases remaining between them. Per the germline V gene, CDR1 is SGHRS and CDR2 is YFSETQ. The CDR3 runs 13 residues. The CDR3 DNA reads as TGCGCCAGCAGCCAGGGCACGGCAGATACGCAGTATTTT. It translates to CASSQGTADTQYF.

By share, this clonotype ranks as medium-sized. The chain recombines TRBV7-9 with TRBJ1-2; 8 bases fit TRBD1. The CDR3 is 15 residues long. Losses at the gene ends were 5 bases for V and 4 bases for J; bases not matched to a gene: 9. In germline, CDR1 is SEHNR, CDR2 FQNEAQ (reference sequence). CDR3: CASSPTGEGRYGYTF. In DNA form, the CDR3 reads TGTGCCAGCAGCCCGACAGGGGAAGGACGCTATGGCTACACCTTC. The complete variable domain, with remaining parts taken from reference TRBV7-9 and TRBJ1-2, reads DTGVSQNPRHKITKRGQNVTFRCDPISEHNRLYWYRQTLGQGPEFLTYFQNEAQLEKSRLLSDRFSAERPKGSFSTLEIQRTEQGDSAMYLCASSPTGEGRYGYTFGSGTRLTVV.

This clonotype was picked up many times. The V gene is TRBV14, the J gene TRBJ1-2; the D is unclear. The CDR3 totals 14 residues. Germline CDR1 is SGHDN and CDR2 is FVKESK. Trimming shortened V by 4 bases and J by 8 bases, and 17 bases separated the two germline ends. CDR3 amino acids: CASSPPGRARGYTF. The CDR3 nucleotides read TGTGCCAGCAGCCCTCCCGGCCGCGCACGGGGCTACACCTTC. The full variable domain, rest sourced from reference TRBV14 and TRBJ1-2, is EAGVTQFPSHSVIEKGQTVTLRCDPISGHDNLYWYRRVMGKEIKFLLHFVKESKQDESGMPNNRFLAERTGGTYSTLKVQPAELEDSGVYFCASSPPGRARGYTFGSGTRLTVV.

This clonotype has a count of ten or more. The chain couples TRBV5-4 to TRBJ2-2; TRBD2 aligns across 13 bases. Germline CDR1 is SGHNT and CDR2 is YYREEE (reference sequence). The CDR3 spans 15 residues. Trimming removed 4 bases from V and 4 bases from J; junction bases left unmatched: 1. The CDR3 DNA is TGTGCCAGCAGCCGACTAGCGGGGGGCACCGGGGAGCTGTTTTTT. It encodes CASSRLAGGTGELFF.

This clonotype is deemed medium-sized. This sequence joins TRBV6-1 and TRBJ1-2; 8 positions agree with TRBD1. CDR1 and CDR2 (germline): MNHNS, SASEGT. After removal of 5 bases from V and 6 bases from J, the junction contained 11 bases not matched to a gene. This CDR3 contains 15 residues. As DNA, the CDR3 is TGTGCCAGCAGTTGGCGGACAGGGCCCACGGATGGCTACACCTTC. Residues: CASSWRTGPTDGYTF.

This clonotype rates as medium-sized. This chain links TRBV4-2 with TRBJ2-1; TRBD1 or TRBD2 may be the D gene (5 bases each). Germline CDR1 is LGHNA and CDR2 is YNFKEQ. V lost 4 bases and J 7 bases, leaving 20 bases between the germline ends. This CDR3 is 16 amino acids long. In DNA form, the CDR3 reads TGTGCCAGCAGCCTTTCCCTCCCGGGACCACAGAATGAGCAGTTCTTC. Protein sequence: CASSLSLPGPQNEQFF.

This clonotype is categorized as medium-sized. The chain uses TRBV6-2 or TRBV6-3 and TRBJ1-1; D remains unclear. V was pared by 8 bases and J by 0 bases, with 16 bases between. Germline CDR1 reads MNHEY; CDR2 reads SVGEGT. The length of the CDR3 is 15 residues. The CDR3 bases are TGTGCCAGCGGTTCAATAACGGGCATGAACACTGAAGCTTTCTTT. Its translation: CASGSITGMNTEAFF.

Relative to its sample, this clonotype is medium-sized. The chain carries TRBV20-1 and TRBJ1-4; 9 bases match TRBD1. Germline V gene data show CDR1 as DFQATT and CDR2 as SNEGSKA (reference sequence). Trimming cost V 6 bases and J 6 bases; bases outside gene matches: 5. The CDR3 extends over 13 amino acids. DNA for the CDR3: TGCAGTGCAGCACAGGGGGCGGATGAAAAACTGTTTTTT. Protein product: CSAAQGADEKLFF.

This chain joins TRBV7-8 and TRBJ2-3; 8 bases align to TRBD2. The CDR3 totals 16 residues. Germline trimming cut 5 bases from V and 4 bases from J; bases unmatched to any gene: 11. Germline lookup yields CDR1 SGHVS and CDR2 FQNEAQ. CDR3 DNA sequence: TGTGCCAGCAGCCGCACCGGGACTAGGTACGCAGATACGCAGTATTTT. Translating gives CASSRTGTRYADTQYF.